Sequencing of this T cell receptor (beta chain) was carried out in a study of PD-1 blockade in classical Hodgkin lymphoma. Looking at the study overall: Patients received nivolumab 3 mg/kg intravenously every 2 weeks.

Exposure to brentuximab vedotin varied, and each patient had relapsed following autologous stem cell transplantation. Some clones are missing from TCRdb's copy, which holds only in-frame ones; the method was immunoSEQ multiplex PCR. The profile shows around 150,000 clones, about four fifths of them singletons. This CDR3 contains 14 residues. The germline CDR1 and CDR2 sequences are SGHTA and FQGTGA. V lost 2 bases to trimming and J lost 4 bases, with 9 bases between them. Worth noting for this clone: The antigen is undetermined.

Study results and caveats: Prior to therapy, complete responders displayed diversity much like that of newly diagnosed patients. By C4D1, CD4+ diversity increased significantly, especially in complete responders. Some patients began nivolumab under 1 year after ASCT. These patients were excluded from later analyses.

Sequencing was performed on peripheral blood mononuclear cells (PBMCs), taken before the second cycle of nivolumab. This receptor was identified in a human donor with classical Hodgkin lymphoma. The chain recombines TRBV7-3 with TRBJ2-1; no firm D call. CDR3 nucleotide sequence: TGTGCCAGCAGCTTAGATGGCCCGTACAATGAGCAGTTCTTC. It yields the protein CASSLDGPYNEQFF. The variable domain in full, with the rest retrieved from reference TRBV7-3 and TRBJ2-1, is GAGVSQTPSNKVTEKGKYVELRCDPISGHTALYWYRQSLGQGPEFLIYFQGTGAADDSGLPNDRFFAVRPEGSVSTLKIQRTERGDSAVYLCASSLDGPYNEQFFGPGTRLTVL.